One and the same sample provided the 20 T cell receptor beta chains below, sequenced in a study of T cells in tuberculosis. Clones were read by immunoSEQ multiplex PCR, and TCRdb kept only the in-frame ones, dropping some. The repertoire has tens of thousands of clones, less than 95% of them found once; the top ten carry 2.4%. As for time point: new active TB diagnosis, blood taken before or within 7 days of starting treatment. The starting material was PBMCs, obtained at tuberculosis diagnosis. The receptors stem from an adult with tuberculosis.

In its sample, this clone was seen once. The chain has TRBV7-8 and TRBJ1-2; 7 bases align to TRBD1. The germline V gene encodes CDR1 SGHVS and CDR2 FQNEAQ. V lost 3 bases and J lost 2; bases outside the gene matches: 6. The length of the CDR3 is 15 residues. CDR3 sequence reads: CASSFLLQGNYGYTF. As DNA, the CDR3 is TGTGCCAGCAGCTTCCTTTTACAGGGGAACTATGGCTACACCTTC.

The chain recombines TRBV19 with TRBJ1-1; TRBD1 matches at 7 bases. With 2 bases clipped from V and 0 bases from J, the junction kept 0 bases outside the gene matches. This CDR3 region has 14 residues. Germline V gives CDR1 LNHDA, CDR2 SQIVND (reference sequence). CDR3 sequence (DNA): TGTGCCAGTAGTATAAGGGGGCTGAACACTGAAGCTTTCTTT. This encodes CASSIRGLNTEAFF.

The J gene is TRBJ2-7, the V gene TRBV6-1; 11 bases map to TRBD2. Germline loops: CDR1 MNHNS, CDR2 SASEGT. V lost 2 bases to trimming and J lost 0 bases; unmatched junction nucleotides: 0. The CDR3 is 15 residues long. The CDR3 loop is CASSELAGGSYEQYV. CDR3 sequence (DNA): TGTGCCAGCAGTGAACTAGCGGGGGGCTCCTACGAGCAGTACGTC.

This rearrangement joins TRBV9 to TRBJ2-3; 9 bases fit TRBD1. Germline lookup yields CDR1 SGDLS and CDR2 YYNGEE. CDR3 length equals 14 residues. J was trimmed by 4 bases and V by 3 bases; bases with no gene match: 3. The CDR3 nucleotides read TGTGCCAGCAGCGAGGACAGGGGCGCAGATACGCAGTATTTT. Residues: CASSEDRGADTQYF.

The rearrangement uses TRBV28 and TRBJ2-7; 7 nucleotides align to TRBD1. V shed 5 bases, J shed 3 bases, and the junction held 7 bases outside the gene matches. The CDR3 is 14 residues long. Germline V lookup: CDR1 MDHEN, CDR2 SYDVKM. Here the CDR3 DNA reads TGTGCCAGCAGTCCCCGGGACAGATACTACGAGCAGTACGTC. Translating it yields CASSPRDRYYEQYV.

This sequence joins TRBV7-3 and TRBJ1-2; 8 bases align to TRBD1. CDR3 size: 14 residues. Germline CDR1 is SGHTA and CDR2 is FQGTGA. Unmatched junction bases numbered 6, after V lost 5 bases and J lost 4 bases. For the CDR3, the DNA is TGTGCCAGCAGCCCTTCACAGGGGGGCTATGGCTACACCTTC. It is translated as CASSPSQGGYGYTF.

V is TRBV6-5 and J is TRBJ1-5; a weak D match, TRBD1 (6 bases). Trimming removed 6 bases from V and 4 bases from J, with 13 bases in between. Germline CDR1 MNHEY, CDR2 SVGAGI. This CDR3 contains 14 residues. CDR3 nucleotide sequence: TGTGCCAGCAGGTCACAGGGTACGAATCAGCCCCAGCATTTT. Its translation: CASRSQGTNQPQHF.

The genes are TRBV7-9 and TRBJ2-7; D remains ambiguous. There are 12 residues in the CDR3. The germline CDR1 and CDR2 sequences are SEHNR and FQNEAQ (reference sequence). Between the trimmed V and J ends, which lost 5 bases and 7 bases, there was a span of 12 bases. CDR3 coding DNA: TGTGCCAGCAGCCTAACCGAGGTAGAGCAGTACGTC. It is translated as CASSLTEVEQYV.

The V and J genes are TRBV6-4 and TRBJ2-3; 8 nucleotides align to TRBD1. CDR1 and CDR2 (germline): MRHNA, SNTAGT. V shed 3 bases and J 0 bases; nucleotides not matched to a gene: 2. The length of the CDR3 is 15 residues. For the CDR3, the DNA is TGTGCCAGCAGTGAAAACAGGGGGAGCACAGATACGCAGTATTTT. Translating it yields CASSENRGSTDTQYF.

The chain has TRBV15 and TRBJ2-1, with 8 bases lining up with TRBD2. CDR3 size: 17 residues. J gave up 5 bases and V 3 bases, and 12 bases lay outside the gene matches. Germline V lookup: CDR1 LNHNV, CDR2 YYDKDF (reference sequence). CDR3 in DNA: TGTGCCACCAGCAGTCCCCACTTCGCGGGGGGTAACAATGAGCAGTTCTTC. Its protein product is CATSSPHFAGGNNEQFF.

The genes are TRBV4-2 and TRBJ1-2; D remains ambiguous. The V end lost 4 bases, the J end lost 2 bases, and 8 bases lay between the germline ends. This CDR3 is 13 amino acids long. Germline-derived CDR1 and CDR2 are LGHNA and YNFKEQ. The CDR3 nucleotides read TGTGCCAGCAGCCTAACAGCCAACTATGGCTACACCTTC. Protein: CASSLTANYGYTF.

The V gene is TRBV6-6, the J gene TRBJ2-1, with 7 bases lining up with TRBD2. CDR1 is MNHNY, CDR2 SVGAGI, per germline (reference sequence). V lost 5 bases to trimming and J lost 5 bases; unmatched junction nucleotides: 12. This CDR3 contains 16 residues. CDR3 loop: CASSHTLAEPNNEQFF. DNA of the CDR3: TGTGCCAGCAGTCACACCCTAGCGGAACCTAACAATGAGCAGTTCTTC.

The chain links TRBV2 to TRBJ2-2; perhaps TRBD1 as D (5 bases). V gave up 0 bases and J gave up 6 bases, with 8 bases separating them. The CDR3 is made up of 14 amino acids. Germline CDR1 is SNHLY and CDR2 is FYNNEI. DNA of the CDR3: TGTGCCAGCAGTGAAGCAGGACAACCCGGGGAGCTGTTTTTT. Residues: CASSEAGQPGELFF.

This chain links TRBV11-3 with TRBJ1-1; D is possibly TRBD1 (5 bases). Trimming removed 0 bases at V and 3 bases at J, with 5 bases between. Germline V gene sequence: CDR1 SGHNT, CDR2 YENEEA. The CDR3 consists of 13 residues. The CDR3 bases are TGTGCCAGCAGCTTAGACAGGGACACTGAAGCTTTCTTT. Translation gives CASSLDRDTEAFF.

CDR3 protein: CASRRARSGTDTQYF. The CDR3 bases are TGTGCCAGCAGGCGAGCCAGGTCTGGCACAGATACGCAGTATTTT. This chain joins TRBV2 and TRBJ2-3; the D is unclear. V lost 6 bases to trimming and J lost 1 base, with 14 bases between them. The CDR3 runs to 15 residues. Germline V gene lookup returns CDR1 SNHLY and CDR2 FYNNEI.

CDR3 DNA: TGTGCCAGCAGCTTGCGTGTCAGCCGTCCTGAGGGTTCACCCCTCCACTTT. Encoded protein: CASSLRVSRPEGSPLHF. This sequence joins TRBV5-6 and TRBJ1-6; D call uncertain. The CDR3 totals 17 residues. Germline V gives CDR1 SGHDT, CDR2 YYEEEE. The V and J ends lost 1 base and 9 bases respectively, with 20 bases between them.

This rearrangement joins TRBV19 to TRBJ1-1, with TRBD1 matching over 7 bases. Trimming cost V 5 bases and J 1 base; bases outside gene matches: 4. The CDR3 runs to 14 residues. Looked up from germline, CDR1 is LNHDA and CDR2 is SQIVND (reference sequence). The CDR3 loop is CASSPRGRNTEAFF. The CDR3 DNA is TGTGCCAGTAGTCCAAGGGGGCGGAACACTGAAGCTTTCTTT.

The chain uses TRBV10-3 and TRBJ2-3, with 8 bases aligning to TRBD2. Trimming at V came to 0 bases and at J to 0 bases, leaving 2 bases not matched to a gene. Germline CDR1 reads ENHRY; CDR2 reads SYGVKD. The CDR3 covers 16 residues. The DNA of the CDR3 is TGTGCCATCAGTGAGTCCAGCGGGGGTAGCACAGATACGCAGTATTTT. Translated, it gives CAISESSGGSTDTQYF.

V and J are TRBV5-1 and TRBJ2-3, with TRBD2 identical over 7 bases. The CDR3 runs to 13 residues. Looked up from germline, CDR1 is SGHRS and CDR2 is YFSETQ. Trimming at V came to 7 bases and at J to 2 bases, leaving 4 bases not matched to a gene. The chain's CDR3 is CASESGTTDTQYF. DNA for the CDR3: TGCGCCAGCGAGAGCGGGACCACAGATACGCAGTATTTT.

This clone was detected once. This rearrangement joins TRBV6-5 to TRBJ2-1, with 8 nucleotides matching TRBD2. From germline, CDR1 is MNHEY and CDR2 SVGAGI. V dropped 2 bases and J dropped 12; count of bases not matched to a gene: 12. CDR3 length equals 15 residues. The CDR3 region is CASSYATGGQAAQFF. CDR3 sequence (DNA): TGTGCCAGCAGTTACGCTACGGGGGGGCAAGCGGCGCAGTTCTTC.